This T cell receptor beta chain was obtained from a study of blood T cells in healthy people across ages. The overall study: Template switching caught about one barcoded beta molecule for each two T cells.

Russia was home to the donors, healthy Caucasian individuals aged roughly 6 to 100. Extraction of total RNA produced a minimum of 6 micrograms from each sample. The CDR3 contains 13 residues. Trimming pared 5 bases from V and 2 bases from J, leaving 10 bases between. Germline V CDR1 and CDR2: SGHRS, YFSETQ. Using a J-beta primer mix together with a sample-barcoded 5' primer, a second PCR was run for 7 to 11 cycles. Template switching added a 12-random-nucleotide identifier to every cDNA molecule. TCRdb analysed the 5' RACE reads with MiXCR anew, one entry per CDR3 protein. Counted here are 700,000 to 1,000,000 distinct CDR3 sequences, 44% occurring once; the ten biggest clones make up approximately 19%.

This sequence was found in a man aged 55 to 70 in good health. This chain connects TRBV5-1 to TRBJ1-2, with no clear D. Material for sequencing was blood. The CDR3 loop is CASRATKNYGYTF. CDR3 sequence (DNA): TGCGCCAGCAGGGCGACCAAGAACTATGGCTACACCTTC.